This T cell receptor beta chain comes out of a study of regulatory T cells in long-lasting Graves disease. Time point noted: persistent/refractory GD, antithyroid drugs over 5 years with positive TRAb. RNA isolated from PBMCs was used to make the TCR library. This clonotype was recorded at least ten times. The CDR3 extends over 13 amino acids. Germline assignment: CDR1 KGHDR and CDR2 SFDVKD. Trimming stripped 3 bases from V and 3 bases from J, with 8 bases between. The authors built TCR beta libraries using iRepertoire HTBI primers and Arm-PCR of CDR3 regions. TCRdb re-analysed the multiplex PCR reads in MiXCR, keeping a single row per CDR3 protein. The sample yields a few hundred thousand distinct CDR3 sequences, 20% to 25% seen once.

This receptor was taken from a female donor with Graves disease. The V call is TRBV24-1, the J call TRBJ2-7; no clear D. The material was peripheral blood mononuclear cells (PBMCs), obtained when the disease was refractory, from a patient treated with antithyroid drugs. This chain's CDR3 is CATSDGQDYEQYF. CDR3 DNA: TGTGCCACCAGTGATGGGCAGGACTACGAGCAGTACTTC.